Presented here are 28 T cell receptor beta chains from one specimen sequenced in a study of T cell responses to AZD1222 COVID-19 vaccine. Generated by immunoSEQ multiplex PCR, the TCRdb table keeps only in-frame clones and is missing some. The data contain about 110,000 clones, around nine tenths of them singletons. This sample comprised peripheral blood, obtained 28 days after the second AZD1222 dose. The receptors originated from an adult who received the AZD1222 COVID-19 vaccine.

The chain joins TRBV3-1 (or the pseudogene TRBV3-2) to TRBJ2-5, with D tentatively TRBD1 or TRBD2 (6 bases each). The CDR3 length is 16 residues. Germline CDR1 is LGHDT and CDR2 is YNNKEL (reference sequence). V was cut by 4 bases and J by 5 bases, with 20 bases left in between. CDR3: CASSPRRVGGWETQYF. In DNA form, the CDR3 reads TGTGCCAGCAGCCCCAGGAGGGTGGGGGGCTGGGAGACCCAGTACTTC.

The rearrangement links TRBV15 to TRBJ1-3; D is possibly TRBD1 (5 bases). The CDR3 runs 15 residues. CDR1 LNHNV and CDR2 YYDKDF come from the germline V gene (reference sequence). V lost 5 bases and J lost 7, with 18 bases in between. The CDR3 loop is CATSGPGPKGNTIYF. The CDR3 nucleotides read TGTGCCACCAGCGGACCGGGCCCCAAGGGGAACACCATATATTTT.

V gene TRBV6-5 combines with J gene TRBJ1-1; D is unresolved. The CDR3 spans 14 residues. CDR1 and CDR2 (germline): MNHEY, SVGAGI. Between the trimmed V and J ends, which lost 0 bases and 1 base, there was a span of 6 bases. In nucleotides, the CDR3 is TGTGCCAGCAGTTACTCGAACCAGAACACTGAAGCTTTCTTT. It specifies CASSYSNQNTEAFF.

This chain uses TRBV5-4 with TRBJ1-1; TRBD1 agrees at 8 bases. The CDR3 is 17 residues long. Per germline, CDR1 SGHNT and CDR2 YYREEE (reference sequence). V was clipped by 4 bases and J by 0 bases; unmatched bases: 11. The chain's CDR3 is CASSTRTGNLMNTEAFF. CDR3 DNA sequence: TGTGCCAGCAGCACCCGGACAGGGAACTTAATGAACACTGAAGCTTTCTTT.

The chain employs TRBV6-1 and TRBJ2-7; 8 bases align to TRBD2. V lost 1 base, J lost 5 bases, and 7 bases stayed unmatched. Germline V CDR1 and CDR2: MNHNS, SASEGT. The CDR3 runs 15 residues. The CDR3 DNA sequence: TGTGCCAGCAGTGAAGGGCGGGGGGCCCCGGACGAGCAGTACTTC. Residues: CASSEGRGAPDEQYF.

This rearrangement joins TRBV29-1 to TRBJ2-3; D uncertain. The length of the CDR3 is 13 residues. Germline V gene lookup returns CDR1 SQVTM and CDR2 ANQGSEA. Deletions cut 3 bases from V and 8 bases from J, with 15 bases between. The CDR3 reads CSVEEDQASTQYF. As DNA, the CDR3 is TGCAGCGTTGAGGAAGACCAAGCGAGTACGCAGTATTTT.

V usage is TRBV6-1 and J usage is TRBJ1-4; no firm D call. Germline-derived CDR1 and CDR2 are MNHNS and SASEGT. The CDR3 runs 14 residues. V lost 2 bases and J lost 6, with 10 bases in between. The CDR3 here is CASSEQFEYEKLFF. The CDR3 coding sequence is TGTGCCAGCAGTGAACAGTTTGAATATGAAAAACTGTTTTTT.

The J gene is TRBJ2-3, the V gene TRBV4-2, with 15 positions matching TRBD2. V lost 4 bases, J lost 0 bases, and 5 bases stayed unmatched. CDR1 is LGHNA and CDR2 is YNFKEQ in the germline V gene. This CDR3 has 18 residues. CDR3 loop: CASSPGLAGGPSTDTQYF. CDR3 in DNA: TGTGCCAGCAGCCCGGGACTAGCGGGGGGTCCTAGCACAGATACGCAGTATTTT.

The rearrangement joins TRBV13 to TRBJ2-3; D is unclear. Germline V CDR1 and CDR2: PRHDT, FYEKMQ (reference sequence). The CDR3 extends over 14 amino acids. Trimming left V 5 bases short and J 4 bases short, with 13 bases between. The CDR3 sequence: CASSPPWGSDTQYF. The CDR3 DNA is TGTGCCAGCAGCCCACCTTGGGGTTCAGATACGCAGTATTTT.

This clone was found a few times. The chain uses TRBV19 and TRBJ1-1; 11 bases agree with TRBD1. Looked up from germline, CDR1 is LNHDA and CDR2 is SQIVND (reference sequence). The V segment lost 6 bases and the J segment 2 bases; nucleotides outside the gene matches: 5. There are 15 residues in the CDR3. The CDR3 DNA is TGTGCCAGTAGATCTGGGACAGGGGGTAACACTGAAGCTTTCTTT. Translation: CASRSGTGGNTEAFF.

The rearrangement uses TRBV7-6 and TRBJ2-1; D is perhaps TRBD1 (6 bases). There are 15 residues in the CDR3. Per the germline V gene, CDR1 is SGHVS and CDR2 is FNYEAQ. The germline V and J ends were trimmed by 2 bases and 0 bases, with 8 bases remaining between them. Written as DNA, the CDR3 is TGTGCCAGCAGCTTAACAGGGAGCTCCTACAATGAGCAGTTCTTC. It translates to CASSLTGSSYNEQFF.

V usage is TRBV28 and J usage is TRBJ1-6; D unclear. V was pared by 3 bases and J by 10 bases, with 16 bases between. The CDR3 is 15 amino acids. Germline lookup yields CDR1 MDHEN and CDR2 SYDVKM. CDR3 sequence (DNA): TGTGCCAGCAGTTTGAGTCCTAACGGGCGCTCACCCCTCCACTTT. Protein: CASSLSPNGRSPLHF.

The CDR3 protein is CASSPQMSRTRVGADTQYF. The CDR3 nucleotides are TGTGCCAGCAGCCCCCAGATGTCGAGGACTCGGGTGGGGGCGGATACGCAGTATTTT. This rearrangement joins TRBV7-9 to TRBJ2-3; weak D call: TRBD1 (6 bases). Germline CDR1 reads SEHNR; CDR2 reads FQNEAQ (reference sequence). The CDR3 contains 19 residues. V was trimmed by 5 bases and J by 6 bases, leaving 30 bases between them.

This clone was counted once. The chain links TRBV19 to TRBJ1-2, with D unclear. Trimming removed 3 bases at V and 2 bases at J, with 16 bases between. The CDR3 runs 16 residues. CDR1 and CDR2 from the germline V gene are LNHDA and SQIVND (reference sequence). CDR3 nucleotides: TGTGCCAGTAGTATTCAGGCACCTAGATGGAACTATGGCTACACCTTC. Amino acid sequence: CASSIQAPRWNYGYTF.

The CDR3 DNA reads TGTGCCAGCTCACCGACAGGAAACTATGGCTACACCTTC. This sequence encodes CASSPTGNYGYTF. The rearrangement joins TRBV18 to TRBJ1-2; D is possibly TRBD1 (6 bases). The CDR3 is 13 amino acids. Germline V gene lookup returns CDR1 KGHSH and CDR2 LQKENI. The V end was cut by 3 bases, the J end by 2 bases, with 7 bases between.

This chain links TRBV28 with TRBJ1-2, with D tentatively TRBD1 (5 bases). V shed 5 bases and J shed 1 base, with 11 bases lying between them. The germline CDR1 and CDR2 sequences are MDHEN and SYDVKM. CDR3 length: 14 amino acids. The DNA for the CDR3 is TGTGCCAGCAGTGCCCGGGACGGTAACTATGGCTACACCTTC. Translation: CASSARDGNYGYTF.

As regards this clone: Distinct nucleotide sequences in the sample also encode this CDR3. This chain uses TRBV18 with TRBJ1-2; D perhaps matches TRBD1 (6 bases). From germline, CDR1 is KGHSH and CDR2 LQKENI. V lost 3 bases and J lost 2, with 7 bases in between. CDR3 length equals 13 residues. CDR3 nucleotides: TGTGCCAGCTCACCCGACAGGAACTATGGCTACACCTTC. This sequence encodes CASSPDRNYGYTF.

The V and J genes are TRBV14 and TRBJ2-7, with D hard to call. V gave up 4 bases and J gave up 2 bases, with 6 bases separating them. CDR1 SGHDN and CDR2 FVKESK come from the germline V gene. The CDR3 runs 12 residues. The CDR3 DNA follows: TGTGCCAGCAGCCCTGGGACCTACGAGCAGTACTTC. Residues: CASSPGTYEQYF.

In this sample, this clone turned up once. This chain joins TRBV2 and TRBJ2-5; 9 bases fit TRBD1. The CDR3 loop spans 16 amino acids. Losses at the gene ends were 4 bases for V and 2 bases for J; bases not matched to a gene: 8. CDR1 is SNHLY and CDR2 is FYNNEI in the germline V gene. This chain's CDR3 is CASSVTGGTGQETQYF. Written as DNA, the CDR3 is TGTGCCAGCAGTGTCACCGGGGGGACAGGGCAAGAGACCCAGTACTTC.

The gene calls are TRBV28 and TRBJ2-7; possibly TRBD1 or TRBD2 for D (7 bases each). CDR1 and CDR2 from the germline V gene are MDHEN and SYDVKM. V lost 7 bases to trimming and J lost 2 bases, with 27 bases between them. The CDR3 contains 18 residues. The chain's CDR3 is CASTSAAAGQLVPYEQYF. DNA of the CDR3: TGTGCCAGCACGTCGGCGGCAGCGGGACAGTTGGTCCCCTACGAGCAGTACTTC.

The rearrangement joins TRBV20-1 to TRBJ1-5; TRBD1 might be the D (5 bases). CDR1 DFQATT and CDR2 SNEGSKA come from the germline V gene (reference sequence). The V end lost 3 bases, the J end lost 3 bases, and 9 bases lay between the germline ends. This CDR3 region has 13 residues. The CDR3 loop is CSASRGDNQPQHF. The DNA of the CDR3 is TGCAGTGCTAGTAGAGGGGACAATCAGCCCCAGCATTTT.

The chain links TRBV6-2 or TRBV6-3 to TRBJ1-1; perhaps TRBD1 as D (5 bases). V lost 6 bases and J 2 bases, leaving 19 bases between the germline ends. CDR3 length equals 16 residues. Germline values: CDR1 MNHEY, CDR2 SVGEGT. For the CDR3, the DNA is TGTGCCAGCAGCCTCACAGGTGGAGGACTCAACACTGAAGCTTTCTTT. It translates to CASSLTGGGLNTEAFF.

This chain links TRBV10-3 with TRBJ2-2; D unresolved. In germline, CDR1 is ENHRY, CDR2 SYGVKD. This CDR3 contains 12 residues. Trimming cost V 5 bases and J 4 bases, with 5 bases left between them. The CDR3 reads CAISNFTGELFF. As DNA, the CDR3 is TGTGCCATCAGTAATTTCACCGGGGAGCTGTTTTTT.

The chain uses TRBV6-1 and TRBJ2-5; D uncertain. CDR1 is MNHNS, CDR2 SASEGT, per germline. This CDR3 has 15 residues. V was shortened by 0 bases and J by 0 bases, with 8 bases between the two germline ends. CDR3 in DNA: TGTGCCAGCAGTGAAGCCTCCGCAGACCAAGAGACCCAGTACTTC. Protein sequence: CASSEASADQETQYF.

The V call is TRBV7-2, the J call TRBJ2-3; maybe TRBD2 (5 bases). Germline V lookup: CDR1 SGHTA, CDR2 FQGNSA. This CDR3 spans 14 amino acids. V was cut by 3 bases and J by 3 bases, with 10 bases left in between. In DNA, the CDR3 is TGTGCCAGCAGCTTTTTGACGGGGACAGATACGCAGTATTTT. Translated, it gives CASSFLTGTDTQYF.

This chain uses TRBV11-2 with TRBJ1-6, with 7 bases identical to TRBD1. CDR3 length equals 16 residues. J gave up 2 bases and V 1 base, and 2 bases lay outside the gene matches. In germline, CDR1 is SGHAT, CDR2 FQNNGV. The CDR3: CASSLVGQAYNSPLHF. CDR3 DNA: TGTGCCAGCAGCTTAGTAGGACAGGCCTATAATTCACCCCTCCACTTT.

The chain couples TRBV3-1 (or the pseudogene TRBV3-2) to TRBJ2-3, with TRBD1 as a possible D gene (5 bases). Trimming cost V 4 bases and J 1 base, with 12 bases left between them. Germline loops: CDR1 LGHDT, CDR2 YNNKEL (reference sequence). This CDR3 contains 15 residues. The CDR3 spells CASSRDSDRTDTQYF. The DNA of the CDR3 is TGTGCCAGCAGCCGAGACAGCGATCGCACAGATACGCAGTATTTT.

The rearrangement joins TRBV19 to TRBJ1-1; TRBD1 matches 8 bases. V trimming: 8 bases; J trimming: 1 base; junction bases outside the gene matches: 3. CDR3 length: 13 amino acids. CDR1 and CDR2 (germline): LNHDA, SQIVND (reference sequence). In DNA form, the CDR3 reads TGTGCCAGTTCACAGGGGGAGAACACTGAAGCTTTCTTT. Translating gives CASSQGENTEAFF. Drawing the rest from reference TRBV19 and TRBJ1-1, the complete variable domain is DGGITQSPKYLFRKEGQNVTLSCEQNLNHDAMYWYRQDPGQGLRLIYYSQIVNDFQKGDIAEGYSVSREKKESFPLTVTSAQKNPTAFYLCASSQGENTEAFFGQGTRLTVV.